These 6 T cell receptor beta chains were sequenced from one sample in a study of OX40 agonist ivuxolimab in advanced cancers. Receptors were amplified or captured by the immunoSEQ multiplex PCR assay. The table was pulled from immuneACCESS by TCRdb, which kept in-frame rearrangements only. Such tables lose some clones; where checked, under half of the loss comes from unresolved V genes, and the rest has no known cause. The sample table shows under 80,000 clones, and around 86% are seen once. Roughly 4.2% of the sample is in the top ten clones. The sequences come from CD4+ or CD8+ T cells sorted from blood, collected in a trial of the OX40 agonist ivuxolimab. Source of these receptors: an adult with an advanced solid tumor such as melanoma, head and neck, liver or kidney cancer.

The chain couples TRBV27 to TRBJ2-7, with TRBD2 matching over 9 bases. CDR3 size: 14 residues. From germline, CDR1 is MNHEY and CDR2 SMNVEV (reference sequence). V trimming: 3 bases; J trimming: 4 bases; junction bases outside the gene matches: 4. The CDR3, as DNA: TGTGCCAGCAGTTTTAGCGGGAGCCTTTACGAGCAGTACTTC. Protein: CASSFSGSLYEQYF.

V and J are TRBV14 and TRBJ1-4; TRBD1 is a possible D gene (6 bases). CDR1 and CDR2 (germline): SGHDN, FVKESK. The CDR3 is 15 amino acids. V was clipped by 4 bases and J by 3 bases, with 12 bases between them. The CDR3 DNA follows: TGTGCCAGCAGCCCCCCCGGGGGCCCTAATGAAAAACTGTTTTTT. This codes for CASSPPGGPNEKLFF. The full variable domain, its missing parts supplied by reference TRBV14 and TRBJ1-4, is EAGVTQFPSHSVIEKGQTVTLRCDPISGHDNLYWYRRVMGKEIKFLLHFVKESKQDESGMPNNRFLAERTGGTYSTLKVQPAELEDSGVYFCASSPPGGPNEKLFFGSGTQLSVL.

The CDR3: CASSLWASGGNNEQFF. The CDR3 bases are TGTGCCAGCAGTTTATGGGCTAGCGGGGGGAACAATGAGCAGTTCTTC. The chain links TRBV28 to TRBJ2-1; 11 nucleotides agree with TRBD2. The V gene end was trimmed by 0 bases and the J gene end by 5 bases; junction bases not matched to a gene: 3. CDR3 size: 16 residues. Looked up from germline, CDR1 is MDHEN and CDR2 is SYDVKM.

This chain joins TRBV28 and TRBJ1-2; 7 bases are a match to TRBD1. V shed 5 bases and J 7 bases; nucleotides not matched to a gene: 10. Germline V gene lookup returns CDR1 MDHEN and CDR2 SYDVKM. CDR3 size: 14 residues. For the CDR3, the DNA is TGTGCCAGCAGTCGTGACAGGGTAGGGGGTGGCTACACCTTC. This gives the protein CASSRDRVGGGYTF.

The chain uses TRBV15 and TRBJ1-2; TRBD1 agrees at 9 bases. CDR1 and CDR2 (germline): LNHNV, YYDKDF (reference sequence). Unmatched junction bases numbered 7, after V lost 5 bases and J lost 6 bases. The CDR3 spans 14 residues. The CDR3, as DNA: TGTGCCACCAGCCGGGGGGGACAGGGTGATGGCTACACCTTC. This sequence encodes CATSRGGQGDGYTF. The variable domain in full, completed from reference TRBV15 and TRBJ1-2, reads DAMVIQNPRYQVTQFGKPVTLSCSQTLNHNVMYWYQQKSSQAPKLLFHYYDKDFNNEADTPDNFQSRRPNTSFCFLDIRSPGLGDTAMYLCATSRGGQGDGYTFGSGTRLTVV.

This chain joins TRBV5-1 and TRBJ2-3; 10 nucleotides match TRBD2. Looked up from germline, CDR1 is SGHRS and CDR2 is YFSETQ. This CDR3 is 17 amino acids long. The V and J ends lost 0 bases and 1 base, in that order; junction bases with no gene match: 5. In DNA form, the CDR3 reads TGCGCCAGCAGCTTGGCTGCCCTAGCGGGGGGCACAGATACGCAGTATTTT. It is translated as CASSLAALAGGTDTQYF.